This is a list of T cell receptor beta chains from one sample in a study of blood T cells in healthy people across ages. TCRdb re-called the 5' RACE reads through MiXCR, storing one row per CDR3 protein. This sample yields about 770,000 distinct CDR3 sequences, of which 44% are seen a single time; nearly 20% belongs to the top ten. The sequenced sample consisted of blood. The source is a man in his 60s in good health. The CDR3 runs from the conserved cysteine through the conserved F or W. The order of the fields is V gene, J gene, clone size, D gene, CDR3 DNA, CDR3 protein. A D gene is named only where the DNA matches it firmly. Some rows have no size entry. The others give once, few or many, or a class for an expanded clone.

TRBV7-2	TRBJ2-3	many	TRBD2	TGTGCCAGCAGCTTGACTAGCGGTACAGATACGCAGTATTTT	CASSLTSGTDTQYF
TRBV7-2	TRBJ2-7	-	-	TGTGCCAGCAGCTTGAGCGGGTGGGCCCGCTCCGAGCAGTACTTC	CASSLSGWARSEQYF
TRBV21-1	TRBJ2-4	-	-	TGTGCCAGCAGCAAAGACAGGACAGGGTATGTTAGCATTCAGTACTTC	CASSKDRTGYVSIQYF
TRBV5-1	TRBJ2-7	many	TRBD1	TGCGCCAGCAGCTTGGTCCAGGGGGCGTACGAGCAGTACTTC	CASSLVQGAYEQYF
TRBV29-1	TRBJ2-2	once	-	TGCAGCGTTTCGGGGCCCGGGGAGCTGTTTTTT	CSVSGPGELFF
TRBV2	TRBJ2-3	-	-	TGTGCCAGCAGTGTCGAGGGGTACGTTCAAGATACGCAGTATTTT	CASSVEGYVQDTQYF
TRBV15	TRBJ2-3	few	TRBD2	TGTGCCACCAGCAGAGGTCGGGGGGATACAGATACGCAGTATTTT	CATSRGRGDTDTQYF
TRBV2	TRBJ1-1	-	-	TGTGCCAGCACCCCCGTTCTGGAGGGTGAAGCTTTCTTT	CASTPVLEGEAFF
TRBV10-3	TRBJ2-5	-	-	TGTGCCATCAGTGGGTCGACTGGGAGACAAGAGACCCAGTACTTC	CAISGSTGRQETQYF
TRBV6-6	TRBJ2-6	many	TRBD2	TGTGCCAGCTCGGGAGGAACTGGGGCCAACGTCCTGACTTTC	CASSGGTGANVLTF
TRBV20-1	TRBJ2-7	many	-	TGCAGTGCTAGCACAGGGGCGGGGGGTTCCTACGAGCAGTACTTC	CSASTGAGGSYEQYF
TRBV10-3	TRBJ2-3	few	TRBD2	TGTGCCATCAGTGAGTTCCCTAGCGGGAGGAGCACAGATACGCAGTATTTT	CAISEFPSGRSTDTQYF
TRBV20-1	TRBJ1-4	-	-	TGCAGTGCTAGAGATCCCTCAGCGGCCAATGAAAAACTGTTTTTT	CSARDPSAANEKLFF
TRBV2	TRBJ1-2	-	TRBD1	TGTGCCAGCAGTAGGGACAGGGGGCCTTATGGCTACACCTTC	CASSRDRGPYGYTF
TRBV14	TRBJ2-5	-	-	TGTGCCAGCAGCCAAGCCGCGGGAAGGGGGCGGTACTTC	CASSQAAGRGRYF
TRBV6-5	TRBJ2-2	-	-	TGTGCCAGCAGTCGTGGGGGTGCCACCGGGGAGCTGTTTTTT	CASSRGGATGELFF
TRBV25-1	TRBJ2-5	-	-	TGTGCCAGCAGTGAAGATGGAACCAAAGAGACCCAGTACTTC	CASSEDGTKETQYF
TRBV11-3	TRBJ2-5	-	-	TGTGCCAGCAGCATACAGGGTTGGGAGACCCAGTACTTC	CASSIQGWETQYF
TRBV30	TRBJ1-5	-	-	TGTGCCTGGAGTGGGGGTCTCGGTCAGCCCCAGCATTTT	CAWSGGLGQPQHF
TRBV6-5	TRBJ1-2	-	-	TGTGCCAGCAGTCCTAACCCGGGACTCAACTATGGCTACACCTTC	CASSPNPGLNYGYTF
TRBV15	TRBJ1-2	-	TRBD1	TGTGCCACCAGCACTACAGGGGGCGGTATTCGTGGCTACACCTTC	CATSTTGGGIRGYTF
TRBV16	TRBJ2-7	-	TRBD1	TGTGCCAGCAGCCTCCAGGGACAGGGGATTTACGAGCAGTACTTC	CASSLQGQGIYEQYF
TRBV3-1	TRBJ2-1	many	TRBD2	TGTGCCAGCAGTTTATCTAGCGGGGCTTACAATGAGCAGTTCTTC	CASSLSSGAYNEQFF
TRBV15	TRBJ2-5	few	-	TGTGCCACCAGCAGCAGGAGTGAGGAGACCCAGTACTTC	CATSSRSEETQYF